Listed here are 13 T cell receptor beta chains from one sample, sequenced in a study of T cell changes during pregnancy in multiple sclerosis. Sequenced by immunoSEQ multiplex PCR; TCRdb stores in-frame clones only, minus some. The sample lists around 56,000 clones, about 90% occurring once. The sample in question was peripheral blood, obtained in the third trimester of pregnancy. The receptors stem from a female donor in good health, enrolled as a control in a pregnancy study.

This clone was seen only once. The chain uses TRBV4-2 and TRBJ2-2; maybe TRBD2 (6 bases). The CDR3 runs 18 residues. The ends were cut back, 0 bases at V and 5 bases at J, with 19 bases in the middle. Per the germline V gene, CDR1 is LGHNA and CDR2 is YNFKEQ. As DNA, the CDR3 is TGTGCCAGCAGCCAAGATGGCCAGTCCGAAGGACTAACCGGGGAGCTGTTTTTT. Its translation is CASSQDGQSEGLTGELFF.

The chain recombines TRBV30 with TRBJ1-3; no clear D gene. The CDR3 extends over 13 amino acids. CDR1 is GTSNPN, CDR2 SVGIG, per germline (reference sequence). The V end lost 2 bases, the J end lost 0 bases, and 5 bases lay between the germline ends. The CDR3 loop reads CAWSTVSGNTIYF. In nucleotides, the CDR3 is TGTGCCTGGAGTACAGTCTCTGGAAACACCATATATTTT.

The chain employs TRBV7-9 and TRBJ2-3; 16 nucleotides match TRBD2. V shed 5 bases, J shed 1 base, and the junction held 9 bases outside the gene matches. Germline loops: CDR1 SEHNR, CDR2 FQNEAQ (reference sequence). The CDR3 is 19 amino acids. CDR3 in amino acids: CASSPGLAGGSRRTDTQYF. The CDR3 DNA follows: TGTGCCAGCAGCCCGGGACTAGCGGGAGGGTCAAGGCGCACAGATACGCAGTATTTT.

This chain joins TRBV28 and TRBJ1-3; TRBD1 aligns across 7 bases. The CDR3 extends over 14 amino acids. CDR1 and CDR2 from the germline V gene are MDHEN and SYDVKM. Trimming cost V 9 bases and J 0 bases; bases outside gene matches: 5. The CDR3 coding sequence is TGTGCCAGTCGACAGGGCCACTCTGGAAACACCATATATTTT. It encodes CASRQGHSGNTIYF.

The chain is built from TRBV14 and TRBJ2-5, with 7 bases identical to TRBD2. The V segment lost 3 bases and the J segment 5 bases; nucleotides outside the gene matches: 9. Germline V CDR1 and CDR2: SGHDN, FVKESK. This CDR3 contains 15 residues. Here the CDR3 reads CASSHPGLPHETQYF. The CDR3 DNA reads TGTGCCAGCAGCCATCCGGGACTACCCCATGAGACCCAGTACTTC.

The chain carries TRBV5-1 and TRBJ2-7, with 7 bases lining up with TRBD2. With 6 bases clipped from V and 1 base from J, the junction kept 4 bases outside the gene matches. The CDR3 totals 13 residues. Looked up from germline, CDR1 is SGHRS and CDR2 is YFSETQ. The CDR3 DNA follows: TGCGCCAGCACCCCAGCGGGATCCTACGAGCAGTACTTC. Protein sequence: CASTPAGSYEQYF.

V gene TRBV5-1 combines with J gene TRBJ1-3; 8 nucleotides agree with TRBD1. Germline CDR1 SGHRS, CDR2 YFSETQ. The CDR3 extends over 15 amino acids. Losses at the gene ends were 3 bases for V and 2 bases for J; bases not matched to a gene: 4. CDR3 loop: CASSWDRTPGNTIYF. Written as DNA, the CDR3 is TGCGCCAGCAGCTGGGACAGGACCCCTGGAAACACCATATATTTT.

The J gene is TRBJ1-3, the V gene TRBV27; D unclear. The CDR3 has 13 amino acids. V was cut by 6 bases and J by 0 bases, with 6 bases left in between. Germline assignment: CDR1 MNHEY and CDR2 SMNVEV (reference sequence). The CDR3 nucleotides read TGTGCCAGCAGCCTTTACTCTGGAAACACCATATATTTT. Amino acid sequence: CASSLYSGNTIYF.

The chain combines TRBV19 with TRBJ2-1; 10 bases match TRBD2. Trimming cost V 6 bases and J 12 bases; bases outside gene matches: 17. Germline CDR1 LNHDA, CDR2 SQIVND (reference sequence). This CDR3 spans 16 amino acids. CDR3 coding DNA: TGTGCCAGTAGCCCATCTAGACTAGCGGGTTCCTGGGGGCAGTTCTTC. Its protein product is CASSPSRLAGSWGQFF.

This chain uses TRBV18 with TRBJ1-2; 8 bases fit TRBD1. This CDR3 contains 14 residues. Germline CDR1 and CDR2: KGHSH and LQKENI. The junction had 4 bases not matched to a gene; V was cut back by 3 bases and J by 4 bases. As DNA, the CDR3 is TGTGCCAGCTCACCTTGGACAGGGTTCTATGGCTACACCTTC. It codes for CASSPWTGFYGYTF.

The gene calls are TRBV6-1 and TRBJ2-3; 8 bases match TRBD2. Per germline, CDR1 MNHNS and CDR2 SASEGT. After removal of 4 bases from V and 0 bases from J, the junction contained 9 bases not matched to a gene. There are 17 residues in the CDR3. The CDR3 DNA follows: TGTGCCAGCAGTGGAATGCTCAGCGGGAGAAGCACAGATACGCAGTATTTT. Translating it yields CASSGMLSGRSTDTQYF.

This chain connects TRBV27 to TRBJ2-5; 8 positions agree with TRBD1. The J call may be in error: the DNA end matches TRBJ2-7 better. The germline gives CDR1 MNHEY, CDR2 SMNVEV (reference sequence). The CDR3 contains 14 residues. The CDR3 sequence: CASSLAGGAYEQYF. CDR3 nucleotide sequence: TGTGCCAGCAGTTTGGCAGGGGGCGCGTACGAGCAGTACTTC.

The chain carries TRBV6-6 and TRBJ2-2; 9 positions match TRBD2. Trimming removed 4 bases from V and 7 bases from J; junction bases left unmatched: 10. Germline lookup yields CDR1 MNHNY and CDR2 SVGAGI (reference sequence). This CDR3 region has 16 residues. The CDR3 DNA follows: TGTGCCAGCAGTTCCTCGGGCGGGGGGGCTGGCGGGGAGCTGTTTTTT. It specifies CASSSSGGGAGGELFF.